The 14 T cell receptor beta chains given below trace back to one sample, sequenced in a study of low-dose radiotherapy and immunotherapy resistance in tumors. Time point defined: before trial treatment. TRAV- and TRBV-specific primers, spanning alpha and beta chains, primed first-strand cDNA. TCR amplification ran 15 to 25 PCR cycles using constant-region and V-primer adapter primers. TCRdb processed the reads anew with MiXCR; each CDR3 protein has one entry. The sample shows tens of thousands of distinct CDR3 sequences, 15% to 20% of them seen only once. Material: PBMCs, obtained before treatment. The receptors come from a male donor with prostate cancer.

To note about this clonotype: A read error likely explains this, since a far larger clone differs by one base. The CDR3 sequence: CASELRGLAGGHWYEQFF. The CDR3 DNA follows: TGTGCCAGCGAGCTTCGGGGACTAGCGGGAGGGCATTGGTATGAGCAGTTCTTC. The chain recombines TRBV5-4 with TRBJ2-1; 16 bases match TRBD2. The CDR3 totals 18 residues. Germline trimming cut 7 bases from V and 8 bases from J; bases unmatched to any gene: 15. Per germline, CDR1 SGHNT and CDR2 YYREEE (reference sequence).

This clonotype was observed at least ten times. This CDR3 is CASSLNRGEGDTQYF. In DNA, the CDR3 is TGTGCCAGCAGCTTAAACAGGGGAGAGGGGGATACGCAGTATTTT. This chain connects TRBV7-9 to TRBJ2-3; 7 bases match TRBD1. The CDR3 is made up of 15 amino acids. From germline, CDR1 is SEHNR and CDR2 FQNEAQ (reference sequence). J lost 6 bases, V lost 2 bases, and 8 bases had no gene match.

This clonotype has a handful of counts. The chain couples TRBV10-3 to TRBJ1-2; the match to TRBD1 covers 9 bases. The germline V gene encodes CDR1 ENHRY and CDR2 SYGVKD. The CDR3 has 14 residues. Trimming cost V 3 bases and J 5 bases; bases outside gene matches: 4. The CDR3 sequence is CAISDPTGGYGYTF. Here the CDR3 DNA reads TGTGCCATCAGTGACCCGACAGGGGGATATGGCTACACCTTC.

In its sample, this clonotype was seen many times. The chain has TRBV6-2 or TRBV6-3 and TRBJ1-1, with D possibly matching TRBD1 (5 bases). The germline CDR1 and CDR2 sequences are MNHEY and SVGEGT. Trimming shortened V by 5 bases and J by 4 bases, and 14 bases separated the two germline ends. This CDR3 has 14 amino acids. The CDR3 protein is CASSRRVLSTEAFF. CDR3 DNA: TGTGCCAGCAGTCGCAGGGTACTTAGCACTGAAGCTTTCTTT.

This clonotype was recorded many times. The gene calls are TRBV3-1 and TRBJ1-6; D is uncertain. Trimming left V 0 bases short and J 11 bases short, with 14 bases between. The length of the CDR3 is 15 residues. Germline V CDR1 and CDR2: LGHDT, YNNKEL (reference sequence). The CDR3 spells CASSQDATGSPPLHF. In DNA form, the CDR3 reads TGTGCCAGCAGCCAAGATGCGACGGGATCGCCACCCCTCCACTTT.

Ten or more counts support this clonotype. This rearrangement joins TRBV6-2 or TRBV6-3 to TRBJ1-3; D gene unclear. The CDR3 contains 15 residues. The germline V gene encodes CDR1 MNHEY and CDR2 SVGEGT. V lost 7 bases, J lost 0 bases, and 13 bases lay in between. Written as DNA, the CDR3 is TGTGCCAGCAAGGGAAAAGCTAACTCTGGAAACACCATATATTTT. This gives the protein CASKGKANSGNTIYF.

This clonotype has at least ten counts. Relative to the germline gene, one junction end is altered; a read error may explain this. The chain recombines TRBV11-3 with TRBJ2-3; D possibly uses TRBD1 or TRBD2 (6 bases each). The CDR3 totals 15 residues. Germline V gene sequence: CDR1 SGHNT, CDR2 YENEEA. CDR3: CASSSIANGGRDLRF. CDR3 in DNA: TGTGCCAGCAGCTCAATCGCGAACGGGGGCCGGGACTTGCGTTTT.

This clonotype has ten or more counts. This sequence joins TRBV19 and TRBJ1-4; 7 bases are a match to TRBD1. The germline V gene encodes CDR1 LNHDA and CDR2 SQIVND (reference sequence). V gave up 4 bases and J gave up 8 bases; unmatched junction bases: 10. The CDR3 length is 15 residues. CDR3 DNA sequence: TGTGCCAGTAGTAGACGACAGGGCGTCTCCGAAAAACTGTTTTTT. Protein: CASSRRQGVSEKLFF. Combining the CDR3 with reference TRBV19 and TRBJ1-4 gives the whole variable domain DGGITQSPKYLFRKEGQNVTLSCEQNLNHDAMYWYRQDPGQGLRLIYYSQIVNDFQKGDIAEGYSVSREKKESFPLTVTSAQKNPTAFYLCASSRRQGVSEKLFFGSGTQLSVL.

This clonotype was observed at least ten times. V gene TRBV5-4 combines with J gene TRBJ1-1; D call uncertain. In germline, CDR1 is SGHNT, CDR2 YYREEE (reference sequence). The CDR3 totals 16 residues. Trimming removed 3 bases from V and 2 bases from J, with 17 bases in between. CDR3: CASSWTPGWRNTEAFF. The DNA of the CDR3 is TGTGCCAGCAGCTGGACCCCGGGGTGGCGAAACACTGAAGCTTTCTTT.

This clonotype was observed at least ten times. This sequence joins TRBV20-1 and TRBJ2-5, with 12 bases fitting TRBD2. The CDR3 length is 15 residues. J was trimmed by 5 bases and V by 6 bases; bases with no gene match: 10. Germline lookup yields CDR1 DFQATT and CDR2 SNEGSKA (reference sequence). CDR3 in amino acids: CSATTSGGLGETQYF. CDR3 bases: TGCAGTGCAACGACTAGCGGGGGCCTCGGCGAGACCCAGTACTTC.

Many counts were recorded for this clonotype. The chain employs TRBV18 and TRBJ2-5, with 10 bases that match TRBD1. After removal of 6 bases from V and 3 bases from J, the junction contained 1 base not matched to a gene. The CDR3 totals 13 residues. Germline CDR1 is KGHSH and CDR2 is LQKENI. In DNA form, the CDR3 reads TGTGCCAGCTCGGGGACAGGGGAAGAGACCCAGTACTTC. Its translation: CASSGTGEETQYF.

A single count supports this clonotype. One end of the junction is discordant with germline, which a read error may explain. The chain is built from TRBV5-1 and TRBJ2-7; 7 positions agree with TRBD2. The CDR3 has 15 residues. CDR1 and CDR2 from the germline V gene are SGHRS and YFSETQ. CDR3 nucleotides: TGCGTCAGCAGCCTCCCACTAGCGCAATACTACGAGCAGTACTTC. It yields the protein CVSSLPLAQYYEQYF.

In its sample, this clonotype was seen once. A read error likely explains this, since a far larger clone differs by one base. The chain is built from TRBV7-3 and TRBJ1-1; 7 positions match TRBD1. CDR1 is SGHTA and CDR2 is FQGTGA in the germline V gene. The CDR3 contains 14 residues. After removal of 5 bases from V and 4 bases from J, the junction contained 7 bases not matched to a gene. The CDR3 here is CASSPEGALTEAFF. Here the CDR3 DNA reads TGTGCCAGCAGCCCCGAGGGGGCTCTCACTGAAGCTTTCTTT.

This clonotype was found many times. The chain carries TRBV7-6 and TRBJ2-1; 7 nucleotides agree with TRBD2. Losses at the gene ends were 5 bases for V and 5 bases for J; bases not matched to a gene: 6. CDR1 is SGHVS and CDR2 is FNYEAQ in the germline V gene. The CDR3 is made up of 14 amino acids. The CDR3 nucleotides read TGTGCCAGCAGCCCGGGGGGTAGCGACAATGAGCAGTTCTTC. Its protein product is CASSPGGSDNEQFF. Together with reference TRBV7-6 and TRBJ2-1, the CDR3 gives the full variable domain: GAGVSQSPRYKVTKRGQDVALRCDPISGHVSLYWYRQALGQGPEFLTYFNYEAQQDKSGLPNDRFSAERPEGSISTLTIQRTEQRDSAMYRCASSPGGSDNEQFFGPGTRLTVL.